Listed here is a single TCR beta chain. This specimen belongs to a study of blood T cell repertoires in COVID-19. Background on the study: The samples span acute and convalescent COVID-19 from the United States, Italy and Spain. The cDNA or gDNA used as material had been derived from T cells, B-cell-depleted T cells, or PBMCs.

The CDR3 length is 14 residues. Per germline, CDR1 LGHDT and CDR2 YNNKEL (reference sequence). V gave up 6 bases and J gave up 5 bases, with 13 bases separating them. Repertoires were generated with immunoSEQ multiplex PCR, while TCRdb's copy carries only in-frame clones and drops some. Counted here are about 180,000 clones, approximately 83% occurring once; the ten biggest clones make up roughly 3%. The receptor was isolated from a man aged 55 to 69 with acute or convalescent COVID-19. Specimen: peripheral blood. The J gene is TRBJ1-4, the V gene TRBV3-1 (or the pseudogene TRBV3-2); D is possibly TRBD1 (5 bases). The CDR3 protein is CASRLGGGNEKLFF. In DNA form, the CDR3 reads TGTGCCAGCAGACTCGGCGGGGGGAATGAAAAACTGTTTTTT.